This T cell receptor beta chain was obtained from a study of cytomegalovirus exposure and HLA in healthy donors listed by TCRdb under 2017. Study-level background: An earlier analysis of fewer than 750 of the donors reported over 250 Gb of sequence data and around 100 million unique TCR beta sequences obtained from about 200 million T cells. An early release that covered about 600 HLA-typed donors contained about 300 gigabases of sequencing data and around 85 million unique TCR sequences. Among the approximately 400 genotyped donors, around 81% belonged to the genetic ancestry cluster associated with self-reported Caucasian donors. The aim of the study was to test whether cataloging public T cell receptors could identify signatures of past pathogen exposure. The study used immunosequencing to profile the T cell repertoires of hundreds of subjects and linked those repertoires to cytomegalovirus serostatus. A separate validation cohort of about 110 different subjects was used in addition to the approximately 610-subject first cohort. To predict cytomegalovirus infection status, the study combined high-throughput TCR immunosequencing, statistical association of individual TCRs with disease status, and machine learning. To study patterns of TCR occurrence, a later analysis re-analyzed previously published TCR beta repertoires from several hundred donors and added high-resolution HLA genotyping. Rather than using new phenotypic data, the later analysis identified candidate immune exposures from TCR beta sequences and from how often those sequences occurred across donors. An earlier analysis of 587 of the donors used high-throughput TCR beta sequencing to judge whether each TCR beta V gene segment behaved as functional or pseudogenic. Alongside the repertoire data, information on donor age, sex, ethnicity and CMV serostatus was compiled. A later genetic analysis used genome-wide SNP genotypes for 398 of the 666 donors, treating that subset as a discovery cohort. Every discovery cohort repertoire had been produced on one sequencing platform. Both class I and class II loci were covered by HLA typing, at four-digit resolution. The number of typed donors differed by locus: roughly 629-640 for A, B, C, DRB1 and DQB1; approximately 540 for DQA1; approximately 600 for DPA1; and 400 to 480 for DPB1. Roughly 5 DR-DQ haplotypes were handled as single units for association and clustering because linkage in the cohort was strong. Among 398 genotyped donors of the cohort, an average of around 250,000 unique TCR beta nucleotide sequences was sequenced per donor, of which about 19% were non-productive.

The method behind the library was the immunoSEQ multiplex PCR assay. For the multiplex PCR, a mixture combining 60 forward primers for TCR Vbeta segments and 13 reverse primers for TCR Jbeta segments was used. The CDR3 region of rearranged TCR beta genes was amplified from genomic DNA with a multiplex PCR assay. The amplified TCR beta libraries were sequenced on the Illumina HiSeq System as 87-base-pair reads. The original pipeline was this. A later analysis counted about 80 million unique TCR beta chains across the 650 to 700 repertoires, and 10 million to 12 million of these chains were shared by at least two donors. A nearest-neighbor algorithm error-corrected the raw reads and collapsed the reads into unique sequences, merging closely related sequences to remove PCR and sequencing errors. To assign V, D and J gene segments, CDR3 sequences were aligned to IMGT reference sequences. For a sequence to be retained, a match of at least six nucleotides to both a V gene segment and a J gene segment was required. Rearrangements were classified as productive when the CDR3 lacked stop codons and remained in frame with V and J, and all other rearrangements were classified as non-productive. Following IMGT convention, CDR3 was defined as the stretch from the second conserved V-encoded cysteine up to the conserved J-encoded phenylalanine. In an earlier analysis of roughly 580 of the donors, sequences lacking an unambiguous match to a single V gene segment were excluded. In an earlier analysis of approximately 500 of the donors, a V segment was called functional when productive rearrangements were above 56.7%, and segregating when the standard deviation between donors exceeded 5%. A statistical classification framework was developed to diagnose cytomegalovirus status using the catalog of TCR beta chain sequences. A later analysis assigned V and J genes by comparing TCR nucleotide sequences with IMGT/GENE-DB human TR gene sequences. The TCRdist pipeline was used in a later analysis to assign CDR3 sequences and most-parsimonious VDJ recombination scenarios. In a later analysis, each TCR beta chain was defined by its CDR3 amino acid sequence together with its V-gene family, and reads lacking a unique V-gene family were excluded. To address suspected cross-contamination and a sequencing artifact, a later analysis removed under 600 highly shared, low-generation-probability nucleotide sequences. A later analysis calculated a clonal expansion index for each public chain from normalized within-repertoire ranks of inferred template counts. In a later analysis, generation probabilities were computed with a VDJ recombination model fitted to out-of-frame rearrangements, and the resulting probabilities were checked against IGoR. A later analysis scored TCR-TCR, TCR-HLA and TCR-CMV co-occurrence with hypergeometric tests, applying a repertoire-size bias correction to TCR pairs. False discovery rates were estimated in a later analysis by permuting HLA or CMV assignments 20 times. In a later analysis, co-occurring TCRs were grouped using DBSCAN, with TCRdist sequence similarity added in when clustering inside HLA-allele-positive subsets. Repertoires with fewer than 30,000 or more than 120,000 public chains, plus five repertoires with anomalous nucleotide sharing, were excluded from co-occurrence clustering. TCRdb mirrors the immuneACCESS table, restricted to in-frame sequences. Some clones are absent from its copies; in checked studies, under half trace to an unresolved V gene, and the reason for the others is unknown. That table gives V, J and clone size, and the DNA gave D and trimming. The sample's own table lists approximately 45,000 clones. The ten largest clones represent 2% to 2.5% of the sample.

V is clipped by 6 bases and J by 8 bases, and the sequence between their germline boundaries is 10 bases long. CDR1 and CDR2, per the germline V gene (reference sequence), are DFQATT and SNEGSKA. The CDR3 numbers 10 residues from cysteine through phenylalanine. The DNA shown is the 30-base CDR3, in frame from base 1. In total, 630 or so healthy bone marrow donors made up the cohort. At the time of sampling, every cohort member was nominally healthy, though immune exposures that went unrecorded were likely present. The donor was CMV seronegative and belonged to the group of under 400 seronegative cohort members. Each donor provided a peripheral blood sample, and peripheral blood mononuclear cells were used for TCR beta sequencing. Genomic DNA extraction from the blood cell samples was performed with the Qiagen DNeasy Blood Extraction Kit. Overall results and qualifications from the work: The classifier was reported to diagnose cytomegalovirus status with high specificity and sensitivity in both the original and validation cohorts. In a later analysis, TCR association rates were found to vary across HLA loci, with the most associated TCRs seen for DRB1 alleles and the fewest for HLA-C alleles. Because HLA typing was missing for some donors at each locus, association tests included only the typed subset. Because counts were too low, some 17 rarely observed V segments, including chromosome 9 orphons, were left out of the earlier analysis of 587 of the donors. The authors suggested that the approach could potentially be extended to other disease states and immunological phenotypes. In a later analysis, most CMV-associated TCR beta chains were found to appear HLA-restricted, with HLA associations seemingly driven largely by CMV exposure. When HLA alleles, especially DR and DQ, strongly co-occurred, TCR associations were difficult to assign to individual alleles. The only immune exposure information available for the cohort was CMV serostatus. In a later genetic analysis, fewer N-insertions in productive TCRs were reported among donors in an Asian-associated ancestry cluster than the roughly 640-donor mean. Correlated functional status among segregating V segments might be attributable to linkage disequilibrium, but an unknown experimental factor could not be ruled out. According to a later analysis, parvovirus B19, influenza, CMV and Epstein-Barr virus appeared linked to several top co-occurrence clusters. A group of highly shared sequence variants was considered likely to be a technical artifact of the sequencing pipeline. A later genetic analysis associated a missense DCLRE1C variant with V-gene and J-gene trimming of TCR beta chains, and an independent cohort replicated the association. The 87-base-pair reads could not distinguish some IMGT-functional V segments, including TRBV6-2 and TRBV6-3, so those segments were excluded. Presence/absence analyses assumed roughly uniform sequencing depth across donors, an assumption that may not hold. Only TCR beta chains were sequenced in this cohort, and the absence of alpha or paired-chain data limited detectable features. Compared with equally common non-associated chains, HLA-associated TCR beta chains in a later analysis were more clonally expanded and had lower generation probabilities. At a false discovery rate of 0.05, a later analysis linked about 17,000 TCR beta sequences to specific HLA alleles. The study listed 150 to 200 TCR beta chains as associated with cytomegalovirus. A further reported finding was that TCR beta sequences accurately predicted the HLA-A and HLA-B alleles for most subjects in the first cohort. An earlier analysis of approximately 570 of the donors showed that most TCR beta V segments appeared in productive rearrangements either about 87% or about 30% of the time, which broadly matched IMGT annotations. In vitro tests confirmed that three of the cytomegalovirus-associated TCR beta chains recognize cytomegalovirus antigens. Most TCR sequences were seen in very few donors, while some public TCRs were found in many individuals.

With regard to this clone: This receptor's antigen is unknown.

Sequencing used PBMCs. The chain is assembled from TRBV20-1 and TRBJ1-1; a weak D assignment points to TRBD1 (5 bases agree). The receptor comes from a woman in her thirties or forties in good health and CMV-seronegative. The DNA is TGCAGTGCAGCCAGACAGGAAGCTTTCTTT. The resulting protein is CSAARQEAFF.